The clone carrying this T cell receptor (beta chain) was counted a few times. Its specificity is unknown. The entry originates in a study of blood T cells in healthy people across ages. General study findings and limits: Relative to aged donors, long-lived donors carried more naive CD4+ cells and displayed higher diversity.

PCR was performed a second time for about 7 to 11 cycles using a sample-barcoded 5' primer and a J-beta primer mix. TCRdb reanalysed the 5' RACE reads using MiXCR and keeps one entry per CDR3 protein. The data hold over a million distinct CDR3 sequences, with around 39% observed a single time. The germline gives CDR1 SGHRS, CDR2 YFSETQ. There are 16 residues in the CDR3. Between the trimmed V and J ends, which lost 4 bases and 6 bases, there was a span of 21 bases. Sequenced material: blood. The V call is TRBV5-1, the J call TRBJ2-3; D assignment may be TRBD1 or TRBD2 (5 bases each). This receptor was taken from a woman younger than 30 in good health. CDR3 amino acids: CASSPPTGTGVDTQYF. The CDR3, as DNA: TGCGCCAGCAGCCCACCTACCGGGACCGGGGTGGATACGCAGTATTTT.